The TCR beta chain described here comes from a study of PD-L1 blockade in urothelial cancer. Study-wide background: At some point between 2014 and 2016 therapy began: atezolizumab 1,200 mg intravenously every 3 weeks. Study results and limitations: More expansion of tumor-associated blood clones, seen at 3 weeks, marked durable-benefit patients.

Specified time point: pretreatment peripheral blood. J lost 9 bases, V lost 7 bases, and 17 bases had no gene match. The CDR3 is made up of 16 amino acids. Germline CDR1 and CDR2: SGHVS and FQNEAQ. For this clone: Its specificity is unknown.

Assay used: immunoSEQ multiplex PCR; TCRdb lists only in-frame clones, some missing. The sample lists around 86,000 clones, around four fifths occurring once. The sequence derives from a middle-aged man with urothelial cancer. This chain links TRBV7-8 with TRBJ2-2; 7 bases are shared with TRBD2. Sample: PBMCs, taken around atezolizumab (anti-PD-L1) treatment. This CDR3 reads CASTLTALTGGRELFF. Here the CDR3 DNA reads TGTGCCAGCACCCTTACCGCCCTGACGGGAGGCCGGGAGCTGTTTTTT.